The 16 T cell receptor beta chains given below trace back to one sample, sequenced in a study of blood T cells in healthy people across ages. Alongside a J-beta primer mix, a sample-barcoded 5' primer served in a second PCR lasting about 7 to 11 cycles. One entry per CDR3 protein results from TCRdb running MiXCR on the 5' RACE reads. The sample has just under 750,000 distinct CDR3 sequences, about a fifth seen once. The sequencing input was blood. The receptors were gathered from a man aged 65-85 years in good health.

V usage is TRBV9 and J usage is TRBJ1-5; maybe TRBD1 (5 bases). From germline, CDR1 is SGDLS and CDR2 YYNGEE. The CDR3 spans 16 residues. The V end was cut by 3 bases, the J end by 0 bases, with 13 bases between. CDR3 sequence: CASSAGGDNSNQPQHF. CDR3 in DNA: TGTGCCAGCAGCGCCGGGGGAGACAATAGCAATCAGCCCCAGCATTTT.

The sample holds a few counts of this clonotype. J is TRBJ1-5 and V is TRBV29-1; TRBD1 agrees at 9 bases. Trimming took 7 bases from V and 3 from J; bases not matched to a gene: 10. Germline V gene sequence: CDR1 SQVTM, CDR2 ANQGSEA. This CDR3 spans 15 amino acids. The CDR3 sequence: CSAQLGQGINQPQHF. DNA of the CDR3: TGCAGCGCCCAATTAGGACAGGGGATCAATCAGCCCCAGCATTTT.

CDR3 sequence: CASSQPAGATNEKLFF. The DNA of the CDR3 is TGTGCCAGCAGCCAACCCGCCGGGGCAACTAATGAAAAACTGTTTTTT. The chain joins TRBV3-1 to TRBJ1-4, with D hard to call. Germline V gives CDR1 LGHDT, CDR2 YNNKEL (reference sequence). CDR3 length: 16 residues. Between the trimmed V and J ends, which lost 2 bases and 0 bases, there was a span of 10 bases.

In this sample, this clonotype turned up a few times. The chain combines TRBV28 with TRBJ2-1; 12 bases agree with TRBD2. V gave up 0 bases and J gave up 8 bases; unmatched junction bases: 5. Germline V lookup: CDR1 MDHEN, CDR2 SYDVKM. The CDR3 is 16 residues long. For the CDR3, the DNA is TGTGCCAGCAGTTTATGGACTAGCGGGAGTAACCATGAGCAGTTCTTC. Its translation is CASSLWTSGSNHEQFF. The full variable domain, rest sourced from reference TRBV28 and TRBJ2-1, is DVKVTQSSRYLVKRTGEKVFLECVQDMDHENMFWYRQDPGLGLRLIYFSYDVKMKEKGDIPEGYSVSREKKERFSLILESASTNQTSMYLCASSLWTSGSNHEQFFGPGTRLTVL.

This clonotype was observed a handful of times. The V and J genes are TRBV5-6 and TRBJ1-5; D is undetermined. From germline, CDR1 is SGHDT and CDR2 YYEEEE. Trimming took 3 bases from V and 0 from J, leaving 10 bases between them. The CDR3 is 15 residues long. CDR3 residues: CASSSQIYSNQPQHF. The DNA of the CDR3 is TGTGCCAGCAGCTCGCAGATTTATAGCAATCAGCCCCAGCATTTT.

This clonotype was observed a handful of times. CDR3 coding DNA: TGTGCCTGGAGTCTCGGGCTGAGCTCCTACAATGAGCAGTTCTTC. Protein product: CAWSLGLSSYNEQFF. This chain joins TRBV30 and TRBJ2-1; D gene unclear. Germline-derived CDR1 and CDR2 are GTSNPN and SVGIG (reference sequence). The germline V and J ends were trimmed by 2 bases and 0 bases, with 11 bases remaining between them. CDR3 length: 15 residues.

This CDR3 reads CSAKDGCEQYV. CDR3 sequence (DNA): TGCAGTGCGAAGGACGGTTGCGAGCAGTACGTC. The chain is built from TRBV20-1 and TRBJ2-7, with unresolved D. The CDR3 extends over 11 amino acids. V was trimmed by 6 bases and J by 6 bases, leaving 12 bases between them. From germline, CDR1 is DFQATT and CDR2 SNEGSKA (reference sequence).

This chain connects TRBV11-2 to TRBJ2-1, with D possibly called TRBD1 or TRBD2 (5 bases each). V lost 0 bases to trimming and J lost 0 bases, with 18 bases between them. The CDR3 length is 19 residues. Germline V gene sequence: CDR1 SGHAT, CDR2 FQNNGV. As DNA, the CDR3 is TGTGCCAGCAGCTTAGATCTTGGGGCCAGCGGCGCCTCCTACAATGAGCAGTTCTTC. Translating gives CASSLDLGASGASYNEQFF.

The chain has TRBV7-2 and TRBJ2-7; a possible D gene is TRBD2 (6 bases). V was trimmed by 0 bases and J by 5 bases, leaving 8 bases between them. Germline V gene sequence: CDR1 SGHTA, CDR2 FQGNSA. The CDR3 contains 13 residues. DNA of the CDR3: TGTGCCAGCAGCTTAGCTCGGGAGAACGAGCAGTACGTC. Its protein is CASSLARENEQYV.

This clonotype appeared a few times. The genes are TRBV29-1 and TRBJ1-2; D gene ambiguous. Per germline, CDR1 SQVTM and CDR2 ANQGSEA. The length of the CDR3 is 13 residues. Trimming stripped 6 bases from V and 0 bases from J, with 11 bases between. CDR3 sequence reads: CSVGGLTNYGYTF. For the CDR3, the DNA is TGCAGCGTGGGCGGCCTTACTAACTATGGCTACACCTTC.

This clonotype was observed a few times. This chain joins TRBV20-1 and TRBJ2-1, with 9 bases fitting TRBD2. CDR3 size: 15 residues. Trimming removed 3 bases from V and 11 bases from J; junction bases left unmatched: 14. Germline V CDR1 and CDR2: DFQATT, SNEGSKA (reference sequence). The CDR3 DNA sequence: TGCAGTGCTAGCAGGGATAGCGGGAGAAATCGGAAGCAGTTCTTC. Residues: CSASRDSGRNRKQFF.

The chain couples TRBV7-8 to TRBJ2-3, with TRBD2 matching over 11 bases. The CDR3 contains 16 residues. The V gene's germline CDR1 is SGHVS and CDR2 FQNEAQ. V trimming: 5 bases; J trimming: 6 bases; junction bases outside the gene matches: 10. The CDR3 DNA reads TGTGCCAGCAGCAGAACTAGCGGGGGAGATCCGGATACGCAGTATTTT. Translation: CASSRTSGGDPDTQYF.

The rearrangement uses TRBV6-1 and TRBJ2-5; tentative D call: TRBD2 (5 bases). Gene TRBJ2-1 matches the end of the DNA better, so the J call may be wrong. Per the germline V gene, CDR1 is MNHNS and CDR2 is SASEGT. This CDR3 comprises 9 residues. The CDR3 coding sequence is TGTGCCAGTTCGGGAGAGCAGTTCTTC. The encoded protein is CASSGEQFF.

The V gene is TRBV5-8, the J gene TRBJ2-7; D tentatively reads TRBD1 or TRBD2 (6 bases each). This CDR3 is built from 12 residues. The germline V gene encodes CDR1 SGHTS and CDR2 YDEGEE. Deletions cut 7 bases from V and 3 bases from J, with 11 bases between. The DNA for the CDR3 is TGTGCCAGCTGGGGGGCCAACTACGAGCAGTACTTC. Translating gives CASWGANYEQYF. Complete variable domain (other parts from reference TRBV5-8 and TRBJ2-7): EAGVTQSPTHLIKTRGQQATLRCSPISGHTSVYWYQQALGLGLQFLLWYDEGEERNRGNFPPRFSGRQFPNYSSELNVNALELEDSALYLCASWGANYEQYFGPGTRLTVT.

This clonotype was observed a handful of times. The rearrangement uses TRBV20-1 and TRBJ2-5; TRBD2 aligns across 9 bases. V gave up 3 bases and J gave up 5 bases; unmatched junction bases: 4. CDR3 length: 13 residues. Germline CDR1 reads DFQATT; CDR2 reads SNEGSKA (reference sequence). The CDR3 region has the DNA TGCAGTGCTAGGGCTAGCGGGACGGAGACCCAGTACTTC. Residues: CSARASGTETQYF.

V usage is TRBV7-9 and J usage is TRBJ2-5; tentatively, D is TRBD2 (6 bases). The assigned J gene may be wrong: the sequence end matches TRBJ2-7 better. CDR3 length: 15 amino acids. The germline CDR1 and CDR2 sequences are SEHNR and FQNEAQ (reference sequence). CDR3 nucleotides: TGTGCCAGCAGCCAAAGACCGGGGGATTCCTACGAGCAGTACTTC. Its protein is CASSQRPGDSYEQYF.